These T cell receptor beta chains were read from a single sample in a study of cytotoxic CD8 clonotypes in ibrutinib-treated CLL. Method: immunoSEQ multiplex PCR; TCRdb's copy keeps in-frame clones and lacks some. The table includes fewer than 90,000 clones, around 84% detected once. The sequenced sample was PBMCs, obtained before ibrutinib treatment. These receptor sequences come from a human donor with chronic lymphocytic leukemia. Each CDR3 is given with its conserved first and last residue. Fields, in order: D gene, V gene, J gene, clone size, CDR3 DNA, CDR3 protein. The D gene is left open where the match is weak. Size tells how often a clone was seen (once, few, many) or the class of an expanded clone, and some rows leave it out.

TRBD1	TRBV5-1	TRBJ1-1	.	TGCGCCAGCAGGGGACAGGGGTATGAAGCTTTCTTT	CASRGQGYEAFF
.	TRBV7-3	TRBJ2-7	.	TGTGCCAGCAGCTTAACGGGCCCTGACTCAGCGAACGAGCAGTACTTC	CASSLTGPDSANEQYF
.	TRBV28	TRBJ2-1	.	TGTGCCAGCCAGACCCCCGCCCAGGGGTCTTACAATGAGCAGTTCTTC	CASQTPAQGSYNEQFF
TRBD1	TRBV6-5	TRBJ2-7	.	TGTGCCAGCACCCGACAGGGGGTAGCCTCCTACGAGCAGTACTTC	CASTRQGVASYEQYF
TRBD2	TRBV30	TRBJ2-5	.	TGTGCCTGGAGTGTACGAGGACTAGCGGGTGAGACCCAGTACTTC	CAWSVRGLAGETQYF
.	TRBV5-1	TRBJ2-1	once	TGCGCCAGCAGCTTGGCCCAGCACGAGCAGTTCTTC	CASSLAQHEQFF
TRBD2	TRBV5-1	TRBJ2-1	.	TGCGCCAGCAGCCAAGCCACTAGCGGGAGGCTTAACAATGAGCAGTTCTTC	CASSQATSGRLNNEQFF
.	TRBV6-1	TRBJ1-5	.	TGTGCCAGCAGTGATCCGGTAGATGATCAGCCCCAGCATTTT	CASSDPVDDQPQHF
.	TRBV6-1	TRBJ1-5	.	TGTGCCAGCAGTGCCTACCGAAATCAGCCCCAGCATTTT	CASSAYRNQPQHF
.	TRBV29-1	TRBJ2-7	once	TGCAGCGTTGTTGGGGAAATAGGGTACGAGCAGTACTTC	CSVVGEIGYEQYF
.	TRBV7-9	TRBJ2-5	.	TGTGCCAGCAGCTTAGGTATAGTAGGCCAAGAGACCCAGTACTTC	CASSLGIVGQETQYF
.	TRBV4-1	TRBJ2-1	once	TGCGCCAGCAGCCAAGTGGGTAGTTTCAATGAGCAGTTCTTC	CASSQVGSFNEQFF
.	TRBV5-1	TRBJ2-5	.	TGCGCCAGCAGCACGGGAGCCCAAGAGACCCAGTACTTC	CASSTGAQETQYF
.	TRBV6-1	TRBJ1-4	.	TGTGCCTCCTCGAGGGTCACTAATGAAAAACTGTTTTTT	CASSRVTNEKLFF
.	TRBV9	TRBJ1-2	.	TGTGCCAGCAGCCGAGGGGTATTTGACTATGGCTACACCTTC	CASSRGVFDYGYTF
TRBD2	TRBV4-3	TRBJ2-3	.	TGCGCCAGCAGCCAAAGGGCCGGACTAGCGGGAGAAGTATACGGCACAGATACGCAGTATTTT	CASSQRAGLAGEVYGTDTQYF
.	TRBV18	TRBJ1-1	.	TGTGCCAGCTCACCGGGACAGAACACTGAAGCTTTCTTT	CASSPGQNTEAFF
.	TRBV29-1	TRBJ2-7	.	TGCAGCGTTGTGTACGGGGGGCAGGGCGAGCAGTACTTC	CSVVYGGQGEQYF
.	TRBV15	TRBJ2-7	.	TGTGCCACCAGTTCCGAGAGTAGGGGTTTGTCGCAGTACTTC	CATSSESRGLSQYF
.	TRBV25-1	TRBJ1-1	.	TGTGCCAGCAGTCCGGGGGGACGGATGAACACTGAAGCTTTCTTT	CASSPGGRMNTEAFF
TRBD2	TRBV5-1	TRBJ2-1	.	TGCGCCAGCAGCTCGGAGGCGGGAGTCCCCTACAATGAGCAGTTCTTC	CASSSEAGVPYNEQFF
TRBD1	TRBV28	TRBJ1-1	.	TGTGCCAGCAGAGGGGGCGTTACGTGGAACACTGAAGCTTTCTTT	CASRGGVTWNTEAFF
TRBD2	TRBV4-2	TRBJ2-2	.	TGTGCCAGCAGCCAGGGGGAGGCTAGCGGGAGGGTCGGCGGGGAGCTGTTTTTT	CASSQGEASGRVGGELFF
.	TRBV25-1	TRBJ1-3	.	TGTGCCAGCAGTGAATCCCCCCCCGGGTCCGGAAACACCATATATTTT	CASSESPPGSGNTIYF